These T cell receptor beta chains were read from a single sample in a study of PD-L1 blockade in urothelial cancer. Data came from immunoSEQ multiplex PCR; TCRdb stores just in-frame clones and leaves some out. There are 130,000 or so clones in the sample; 84% occur only once, and under 3.5% lies in the top ten. The sample was PBMCs, taken around atezolizumab (anti-PD-L1) treatment. The receptors were gathered from a man aged 50-60 years with urothelial cancer. CDR3s include the opening cysteine and the closing phenylalanine or tryptophan. The D gene is left open where the match is weak. Clone size is not always given. Where it is, it says once, few, many or a class for expanded clones.

d_call j_call clone_size v_call cdr3_nt cdr3_aa
- TRBJ2-1 - TRBV5-1 TGCGCCAGCAGGTTCGGGAACGGGATGGCTGGTAATGAGCAGTTCTTC CASRFGNGMAGNEQFF
TRBD1 TRBJ2-1 - TRBV11-3 TGTGCCAGCAGCCCAGACAGGGAAAGGACCGTTGAGCAGTTCTTC CASSPDRERTVEQFF
- TRBJ2-1 once TRBV7-8 TGTGCCAGCAGCTCCTTTAACGGGATCGCTGTGATGGGGAATGAGCAGTTCTTC CASSSFNGIAVMGNEQFF
- TRBJ2-7 - TRBV25-1 TGTGCCAGCAGGGTTGCAGGCTCCTACGAGCAGTACTTC CASRVAGSYEQYF
- TRBJ1-5 - TRBV10-3 TGTGCCATCAGTGCGGCAGGGTTTAGAGGAGATCAGCCCCAGCATTTT CAISAAGFRGDQPQHF
- TRBJ2-2 - TRBV6-5 TGTGCCAGCAGTAACCGCCGAGGGGGCACCGGGGAGCTGTTTTTT CASSNRRGGTGELFF
TRBD2 TRBJ2-5 - TRBV6-1 TGTGCCAGCAGTGAAAGTGGCCGACTAGCGGGAGTGGAGACCCAGTACTTC CASSESGRLAGVETQYF
- TRBJ2-5 - TRBV2 TGTGCCAGCAGTTGGGAAATAGGGAGAGGGGAGACCCAGTACTTC CASSWEIGRGETQYF
- TRBJ1-1 - TRBV15 TGTGCCACCAGCAGGGACGTACTTGGGGGGACTGAAGCTTTCTTT CATSRDVLGGTEAFF
- TRBJ2-1 - TRBV6-6 TGTGCCAGCACCACCTACAATGAGCAGTTCTTC CASTTYNEQFF
TRBD2 TRBJ2-1 - TRBV9 TGTGCCAGCAGCGTTGAACTAGCGGGAGGTCGGCTGTTCTTC CASSVELAGGRLFF
- TRBJ1-1 - TRBV6-1 TGTGCCAGCAGTGAAACTGGGGCACGTGGAGCTTTCTTT CASSETGARGAFF
- TRBJ2-7 - TRBV30 TGTGCCTGGAGTCGTACAGGAGTTTTTTACGAGCAGTACTTC CAWSRTGVFYEQYF
- TRBJ1-3 - TRBV2 TGTGCCAGCAAGACGGCAGGGGCTGGAAACACCATATATTTT CASKTAGAGNTIYF
- TRBJ2-7 - TRBV28 TGTGCCAGCAGTTTACTGACAGGCCTCATCGACGAGCAGTACTTC CASSLLTGLIDEQYF
- TRBJ2-7 - TRBV28 TGTGCCAGCAGTTCGTTCTACGAGCAGTACTTC CASSSFYEQYF
- TRBJ2-7 - TRBV27 TGTGCCAGCAGTGCCACCGCTTTGGGGGCCCACGAGCAGTACTTC CASSATALGAHEQYF
TRBD2 TRBJ2-5 - TRBV2 TGTGCCAGCAGTGAATGGGAGCGGGGAGGAGAGACCCAGTACTTC CASSEWERGGETQYF
TRBD1 TRBJ1-1 - TRBV6-5 TGTGCCAGCAGTCTGGACAGGGACAACACTGAAGCTTTCTTT CASSLDRDNTEAFF
TRBD2 TRBJ2-3 - TRBV18 TGTGCCAGCTCACCAATTAGCGGGAGGCCAGATACGCAGTATTTT CASSPISGRPDTQYF
TRBD2 TRBJ2-1 - TRBV30 TGTGCCTGGAGTGTACGTAGACTAGCGGGAGGTGGCAAGTTCTTC CAWSVRRLAGGGKFF
TRBD2 TRBJ2-4 few TRBV7-2 TGTGCCAGCAGCCCCGGGACTAGCGGAGCCCCCTCCAAAAACATTCAGTACTTC CASSPGTSGAPSKNIQYF
- TRBJ1-2 once TRBV19 TGTGCCAGTAGTCCGTCCCGCGGGGGATCCTATGGCTACACCTTC CASSPSRGGSYGYTF
- TRBJ2-2 - TRBV28 TGTGCCAGCAGTTTATCTACAGACCCCGGGGAGCTGTTTTTT CASSLSTDPGELFF
TRBD1 TRBJ1-2 - TRBV30 TGTGCCTGGAGTGCCCGGACAGGGAACTATGGCTACACCTTC CAWSARTGNYGYTF